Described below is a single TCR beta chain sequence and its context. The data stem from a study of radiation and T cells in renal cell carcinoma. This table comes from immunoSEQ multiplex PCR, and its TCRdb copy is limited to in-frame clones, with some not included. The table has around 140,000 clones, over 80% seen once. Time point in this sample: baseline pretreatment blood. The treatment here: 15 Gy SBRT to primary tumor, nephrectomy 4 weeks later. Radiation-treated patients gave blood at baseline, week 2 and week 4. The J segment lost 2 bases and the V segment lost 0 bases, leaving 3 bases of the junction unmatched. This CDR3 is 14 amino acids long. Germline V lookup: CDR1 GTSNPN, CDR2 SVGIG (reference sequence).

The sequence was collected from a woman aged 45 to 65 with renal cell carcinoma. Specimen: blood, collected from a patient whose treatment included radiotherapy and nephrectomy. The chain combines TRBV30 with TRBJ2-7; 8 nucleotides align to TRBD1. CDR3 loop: CAWSVGQGPYEQYF. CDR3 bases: TGTGCCTGGAGTGTCGGACAGGGTCCCTACGAGCAGTACTTC. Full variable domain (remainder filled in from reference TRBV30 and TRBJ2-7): SQTIHQWPATLVQPVGSPLSLECTVEGTSNPNLYWYRQAAGRGLQLLFYSVGIGQISSEVPQNLSASRPQDRQFILSSKKLLLSDSGFYLCAWSVGQGPYEQYFGPGTRLTVT.